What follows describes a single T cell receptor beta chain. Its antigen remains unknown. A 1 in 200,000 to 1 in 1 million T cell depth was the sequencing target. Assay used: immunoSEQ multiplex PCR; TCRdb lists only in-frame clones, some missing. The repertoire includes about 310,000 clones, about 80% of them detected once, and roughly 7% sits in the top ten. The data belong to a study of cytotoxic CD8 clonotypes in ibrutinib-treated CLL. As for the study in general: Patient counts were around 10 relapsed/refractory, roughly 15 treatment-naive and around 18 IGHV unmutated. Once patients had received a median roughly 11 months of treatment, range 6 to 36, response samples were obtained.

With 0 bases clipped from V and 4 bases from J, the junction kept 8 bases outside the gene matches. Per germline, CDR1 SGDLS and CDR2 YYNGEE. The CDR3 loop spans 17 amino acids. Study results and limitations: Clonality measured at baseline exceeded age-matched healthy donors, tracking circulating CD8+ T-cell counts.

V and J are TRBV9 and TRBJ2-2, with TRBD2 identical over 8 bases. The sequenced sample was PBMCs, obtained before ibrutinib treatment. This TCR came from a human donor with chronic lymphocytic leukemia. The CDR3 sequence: CASSVGPGRAPTGELFF. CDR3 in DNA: TGTGCCAGCAGCGTAGGGCCCGGGAGGGCGCCCACCGGGGAGCTGTTTTTT.